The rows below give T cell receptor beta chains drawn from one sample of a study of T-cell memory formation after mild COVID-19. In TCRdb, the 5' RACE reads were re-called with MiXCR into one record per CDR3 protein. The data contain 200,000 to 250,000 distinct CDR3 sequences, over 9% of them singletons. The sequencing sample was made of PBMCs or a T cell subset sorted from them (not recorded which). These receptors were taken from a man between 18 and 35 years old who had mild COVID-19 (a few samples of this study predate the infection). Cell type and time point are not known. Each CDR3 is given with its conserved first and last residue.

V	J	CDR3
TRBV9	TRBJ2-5	CASSVAVGARETQYF
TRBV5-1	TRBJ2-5	CASSLYPGLLDGETQYF
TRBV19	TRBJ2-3	CASSISIDRTITDTQYF
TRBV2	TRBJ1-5	CASSDLAAGVDNQPQHF
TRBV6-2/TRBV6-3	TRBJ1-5	CASNKGTALQPQHF
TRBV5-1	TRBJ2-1	CASSLYGLGSYNEQFF
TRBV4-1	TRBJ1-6	CASSRGQGAYSPLHF
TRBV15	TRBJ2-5	CATSRDPQGAQETQYF
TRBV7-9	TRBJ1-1	CASSLGSGGATEAFF
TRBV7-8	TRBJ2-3	CASSLYDSERGFVADTQYF
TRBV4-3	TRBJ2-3	CASSQSGGFYGTQYF
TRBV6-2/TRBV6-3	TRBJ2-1	CASSVASSYNEQFF